This T cell receptor (beta chain) was observed in a study of cytomegalovirus exposure and HLA in healthy donors. General study results and limits: Cytomegalovirus association was listed for approximately 160 TCR beta chains.

Primers: 60 Vbeta forward and 13 Jbeta reverse. Repertoires were generated with immunoSEQ multiplex PCR, while TCRdb's copy carries only in-frame clones and drops some. Of about 190,000 clones listed, about 90% are singletons. With respect to this clone: Antigen specificity is unknown.

CDR3 length equals 10 residues. V was pared by 8 bases and J by 5 bases, with 6 bases between. Germline V gene sequence: CDR1 SNHLY, CDR2 FYNNEI. The genes are TRBV2 and TRBJ1-2; no reliable D call. Source material: PBMCs. This TCR derives from a man aged 25-45 years in good health and CMV-seronegative. CDR3 protein: CASRGYGYTF. CDR3 in DNA: TGTGCCAGCCGCGGGTATGGCTACACCTTC.